A selection of T cell receptor beta chains follows, all from one sample in a study of blood T cell repertoires in COVID-19. Some clones are missing from TCRdb's copy, which holds only in-frame ones; the method was immunoSEQ multiplex PCR. The table shows about 59,000 clones, with more than 85% occurring only once. What was sequenced was peripheral blood. The receptor source for this set is a man older than 75 in a cohort sampled during active COVID-19. CDR3s include the opening cysteine and the closing phenylalanine or tryptophan. The D gene is left open where the match is weak. Where a row states a size, it is once, few, many or the class of an expanded clone; other rows omit it.

j_call v_call d_call clone_size cdr3_aa cdr3_nt
TRBJ2-7 TRBV14 NA few CASSQTRDEQYF TGTGCCAGCAGCCAGACTAGGGACGAGCAGTACTTC
TRBJ1-4 TRBV6-2/TRBV6-3 TRBD1 NA CASSRRSGGEKLFF TGTGCCAGCAGCCGCCGGTCAGGGGGAGAAAAACTGTTTTTT
TRBJ2-1 TRBV7-2 TRBD2 NA CASSITSGSYNEQFF TGTGCCAGCAGCATTACTAGCGGGTCCTACAATGAGCAGTTCTTC
TRBJ1-1 TRBV18 TRBD1 NA CASSPIRTGRDTEAFF TGTGCCAGCTCACCAATAAGGACAGGGAGGGACACTGAAGCTTTCTTT
TRBJ1-1 TRBV19 TRBD1 NA CASRLTQGAGYTEAFF TGTGCCAGTAGGCTAACTCAGGGGGCGGGGTACACTGAAGCTTTCTTT
TRBJ2-5 TRBV7-2 NA NA CASSSGFGAGETQYF TGTGCCAGCAGCTCTGGGTTCGGGGCGGGGGAGACCCAGTACTTC
TRBJ1-2 TRBV19 TRBD1 few CASSPRPGQGSNYGYTF TGTGCCAGTAGTCCTCGTCCGGGACAGGGATCCAACTATGGCTACACCTTC
TRBJ2-2 TRBV27 NA NA CASSLRGTGELFF TGTGCCAGCAGTTTACGGGGCACCGGGGAGCTGTTTTTT
TRBJ2-7 TRBV30 TRBD2 NA CAWNLGGVHEQYF TGTGCCTGGAACCTCGGGGGGGTTCACGAGCAGTACTTC
TRBJ1-1 TRBV18 TRBD1 NA CASSPGQGAAGAEAFF TGTGCCAGCTCACCCGGACAGGGGGCGGCAGGGGCTGAAGCTTTCTTT
TRBJ1-5 TRBV10-2 NA NA CASSVSDRDQPQHF TGCGCCAGCAGTGTTTCGGACAGAGATCAGCCCCAGCATTTT
TRBJ2-7 TRBV9 TRBD1 NA CASSAQGQAYEQYF TGTGCCAGCAGCGCACAGGGACAGGCCTACGAGCAGTACTTC
TRBJ2-5 TRBV6-5 NA once CASSFGTGEQETQYF TGTGCCAGCAGTTTCGGGACGGGGGAACAAGAGACCCAGTACTTC
TRBJ1-1 TRBV6-1 NA NA CASSEARGTPTFF TGTGCCAGCAGTGAAGCTAGGGGGACGCCCACTTTCTTT
TRBJ2-3 TRBV18 NA NA CASSPPFVKSSTDTQYF TGTGCCAGCTCACCACCATTCGTAAAATCTAGCACAGATACGCAGTATTTT
TRBJ2-3 TRBV7-7 TRBD1 NA CASSAGTGLTDTQYF TGTGCTAGCAGCGCCGGGACAGGGTTGACAGATACGCAGTATTTT
TRBJ1-1 TRBV6-5 TRBD1 NA CASSPWTGGKTEAFF TGTGCCAGCAGTCCTTGGACAGGGGGCAAGACTGAAGCTTTCTTT
TRBJ2-5 TRBV30 TRBD2 once CAWSALAGGRAQYF TGTGCCTGGAGTGCCCTAGCGGGAGGGAGGGCCCAGTACTTC
TRBJ2-3 TRBV2 TRBD2 NA CASARLAGSADTQYF TGTGCCAGCGCCCGACTAGCGGGAAGTGCAGATACGCAGTATTTT
TRBJ2-1 TRBV5-8 TRBD1 once CASSFPGQGVWGGYNEQFF TGTGCCAGCAGCTTCCCCGGACAGGGGGTGTGGGGGGGTTACAATGAGCAGTTCTTC
TRBJ2-7 TRBV5-1 NA NA CASSLGPGEQYF TGCGCCAGCAGCTTGGGGCCAGGCGAGCAGTACTTC
TRBJ1-5 TRBV19 NA NA CASSMKLYSNQPQHF TGTGCCAGTAGTATGAAACTGTATAGCAATCAGCCCCAGCATTTT
TRBJ1-4 TRBV29-1 NA NA CSVKIPGTNEKLFF TGCAGCGTTAAAATCCCGGGGACTAATGAAAAACTGTTTTTT
TRBJ2-1 TRBV3-1/TRBV3-2 NA NA CASSQDSAYNEQFF TGTGCCAGCAGCCAAGATAGCGCCTACAATGAGCAGTTCTTC
TRBJ2-1 TRBV4-1 TRBD1 NA CASSKEGTGLGEQFF TGCGCCAGCAGCAAAGAGGGGACAGGGTTGGGTGAGCAGTTCTTC
TRBJ1-2 TRBV2 TRBD1 NA CASILGQAFNYGYTF TGTGCCAGTATCCTGGGACAGGCCTTTAACTATGGCTACACCTTC
TRBJ2-5 TRBV9 TRBD2 NA CASSVGTSSQETQYF TGTGCCAGCAGCGTGGGGACTAGCAGTCAAGAGACCCAGTACTTC
TRBJ1-2 TRBV14 TRBD1 NA CASRAGGATTGYTF TGTGCCAGCAGAGCAGGGGGCGCAACGACTGGCTACACCTTC
TRBJ2-3 TRBV4-1 NA NA CASSQDGRGDTQYF TGCGCCAGCAGCCAAGATGGGCGGGGCGATACGCAGTATTTT
TRBJ2-3 TRBV30 NA NA CAWSVASTDTQYF TGTGCCTGGAGTGTAGCCAGCACAGATACGCAGTATTTT
TRBJ2-5 TRBV7-2 TRBD1 NA CASSPRQGGTQYF TGTGCCAGCAGCCCGCGACAGGGGGGTACCCAGTACTTC
TRBJ1-5 TRBV30 NA NA CAWSYSNQPQHF TGTGCCTGGAGTTATAGCAATCAGCCCCAGCATTTT
TRBJ1-1 TRBV18 NA NA CASSPEQGTEAFF TGTGCCAGCTCACCAGAGCAGGGTACTGAAGCTTTCTTT
TRBJ2-2 TRBV7-9 NA NA CASSLSSLTGATNTGELFF TGTGCCAGCAGCTTATCTAGTCTGACAGGAGCTACGAACACCGGGGAGCTGTTTTTT
TRBJ2-7 TRBV5-6 NA NA CASSYLEEQYF TGTGCCAGCAGCTATTTAGAAGAGCAGTACTTC
TRBJ2-7 TRBV7-9 TRBD1 NA CASRGGQGEYEQYF TGTGCCAGTCGAGGGGGACAGGGAGAATACGAGCAGTACTTC
TRBJ1-1 TRBV12-3/TRBV12-4 NA NA CASSYAGPTEAFF TGTGCCAGCAGTTATGCAGGGCCCACTGAAGCTTTCTTT
TRBJ2-7 TRBV18 NA NA CASSSTGEQYF TGTGCCAGCTCATCCACGGGCGAGCAGTACTTC
TRBJ2-3 TRBV12-3/TRBV12-4 NA NA CASSLDLPNTQYF TGTGCCAGCAGTTTAGATCTCCCTAATACGCAGTATTTT
TRBJ1-1 TRBV19 NA NA CASSIIQGGRNTEAFF TGTGCCAGTAGTATAATCCAGGGTGGAAGGAACACTGAAGCTTTCTTT
TRBJ1-2 TRBV2 NA once CADTLTPNGYGYTF TGTGCCGACACCCTAACTCCGAACGGATATGGCTACACCTTC
TRBJ2-2 TRBV5-7 TRBD2 few CASSLACGGAFTGELFF TGTGCCAGCAGCTTGGCGTGCGGGGGGGCTTTCACCGGGGAGCTGTTTTTT
TRBJ2-7 TRBV9 NA NA CASSAGRDREQYF TGTGCCAGCAGCGCCGGGCGGGATAGGGAGCAGTACTTC
TRBJ1-1 TRBV7-2 TRBD1 NA CASSLEGGLNTEAFF TGTGCCAGCAGCTTGGAAGGGGGCCTGAACACTGAAGCTTTCTTT
TRBJ2-1 TRBV24-1 NA NA CATSDVRGSRPNEQFF TGTGCCACCAGTGACGTCAGGGGTTCTAGGCCGAATGAGCAGTTCTTC
TRBJ2-3 TRBV5-4 TRBD2 NA CASSQGLAGGTDTQYF TGTGCCAGCAGCCAGGGACTAGCGGGGGGGACAGATACGCAGTATTTT